The 9 T cell receptor beta chains reported below all come from one sample, sequenced in a study of T cells in localized non-small cell lung cancer. Profiled with immunoSEQ multiplex PCR; TCRdb holds only in-frame clones, not every one. Here the sample spans tens of thousands of clones, 88% being singletons. The sample consisted of peripheral blood, taken before any cancer treatment. The receptors shown here come from a woman aged 35 to 70 with stage I squamous cell lung carcinoma.

The chain recombines TRBV10-3 with TRBJ2-5; 11 positions agree with TRBD2. The germline gives CDR1 ENHRY, CDR2 SYGVKD. Losses at the gene ends were 6 bases for V and 5 bases for J; bases not matched to a gene: 8. The CDR3 is 15 residues long. CDR3 amino acids: CAISRTSGSEETQYF. As DNA, the CDR3 is TGTGCCATCAGCCGGACTAGCGGGTCAGAGGAGACCCAGTACTTC.

This chain uses TRBV13 with TRBJ2-1; 11 bases align to TRBD2. CDR1 is PRHDT, CDR2 FYEKMQ, per germline (reference sequence). V lost 4 bases, J lost 0 bases, and 5 bases stayed unmatched. The CDR3 consists of 17 residues. The CDR3, as DNA: TGTGCCAGCAGCTACTCTAGCGGGGGGTACTCCTACAATGAGCAGTTCTTC. Its protein product is CASSYSSGGYSYNEQFF. The full variable domain, with the rest looked up from reference TRBV13 and TRBJ2-1, is AAGVIQSPRHLIKEKRETATLKCYPIPRHDTVYWYQQGPGQDPQFLISFYEKMQSDKGSIPDRFSAQQFSDYHSELNMSSLELGDSALYFCASSYSSGGYSYNEQFFGPGTRLTVL.

This chain connects TRBV4-1 to TRBJ1-2; TRBD1 aligns across 7 bases. Trimming removed 0 bases from V and 10 bases from J; junction bases left unmatched: 8. Looked up from germline, CDR1 is MGHRA and CDR2 is YSYEKL. The CDR3 extends over 14 amino acids. The CDR3 spells CASSQDWDSTFYTF. CDR3 coding DNA: TGCGCCAGCAGCCAAGATTGGGACAGTACTTTCTACACCTTC.

The V gene is TRBV7-2, the J gene TRBJ2-3; perhaps TRBD1 as D (5 bases). The CDR3 runs to 13 residues. Trimming shortened V by 2 bases and J by 4 bases, and 7 bases separated the two germline ends. CDR1 is SGHTA, CDR2 FQGNSA, per germline. CDR3 nucleotides: TGTGCCAGCAGCTTAAGGGGTTCAGATACGCAGTATTTT. Translating gives CASSLRGSDTQYF.

The chain has TRBV5-1 and TRBJ2-6; D remains unclear. The CDR3 sequence is 15 residues long. CDR1 and CDR2 from the germline V gene are SGHRS and YFSETQ. The ends were cut back, 3 bases at V and 3 bases at J, with 10 bases in the middle. The CDR3 region is CASSSDGGGANVLTF. DNA of the CDR3: TGCGCCAGCAGCTCCGACGGCGGTGGGGCCAACGTCCTGACTTTC.

The chain joins TRBV15 to TRBJ1-1, with no clear D. The V end lost 7 bases, the J end lost 3 bases, and 12 bases lay between the germline ends. Germline V gene sequence: CDR1 LNHNV, CDR2 YYDKDF (reference sequence). The CDR3 has 13 residues. The CDR3 coding sequence is TGTGCCACCACCCCCATAGGATACACTGAAGCTTTCTTT. It translates to CATTPIGYTEAFF.

The chain employs TRBV27 and TRBJ2-7, with no clear D. Germline CDR1 reads MNHEY; CDR2 reads SMNVEV (reference sequence). The CDR3 covers 13 residues. Trimming took off 5 bases at V and 1 base at J, with 9 bases between the two ends. CDR3 region: CASSPGSSYEQYF. As DNA, the CDR3 is TGTGCCAGCAGTCCCGGGTCTTCCTACGAGCAGTACTTC.

The J gene is TRBJ1-2, the V gene TRBV2; D call uncertain. Germline values: CDR1 SNHLY, CDR2 FYNNEI. Trimming stripped 3 bases from V and 0 bases from J, with 2 bases between. The CDR3 has 12 amino acids. The CDR3 DNA sequence: TGTGCCAGCAGTGACTCTAACTATGGCTACACCTTC. This codes for CASSDSNYGYTF.

The chain carries TRBV18 and TRBJ1-4; a weak D match, TRBD1 (5 bases). CDR1 and CDR2 (germline): KGHSH, LQKENI. The V end was cut by 4 bases, the J end by 8 bases, with 11 bases between. CDR3 length: 13 residues. CDR3 coding DNA: TGTGCCAGCTCACGGGGGAAATACGAAAAACTGTTTTTT. Translation gives CASSRGKYEKLFF.